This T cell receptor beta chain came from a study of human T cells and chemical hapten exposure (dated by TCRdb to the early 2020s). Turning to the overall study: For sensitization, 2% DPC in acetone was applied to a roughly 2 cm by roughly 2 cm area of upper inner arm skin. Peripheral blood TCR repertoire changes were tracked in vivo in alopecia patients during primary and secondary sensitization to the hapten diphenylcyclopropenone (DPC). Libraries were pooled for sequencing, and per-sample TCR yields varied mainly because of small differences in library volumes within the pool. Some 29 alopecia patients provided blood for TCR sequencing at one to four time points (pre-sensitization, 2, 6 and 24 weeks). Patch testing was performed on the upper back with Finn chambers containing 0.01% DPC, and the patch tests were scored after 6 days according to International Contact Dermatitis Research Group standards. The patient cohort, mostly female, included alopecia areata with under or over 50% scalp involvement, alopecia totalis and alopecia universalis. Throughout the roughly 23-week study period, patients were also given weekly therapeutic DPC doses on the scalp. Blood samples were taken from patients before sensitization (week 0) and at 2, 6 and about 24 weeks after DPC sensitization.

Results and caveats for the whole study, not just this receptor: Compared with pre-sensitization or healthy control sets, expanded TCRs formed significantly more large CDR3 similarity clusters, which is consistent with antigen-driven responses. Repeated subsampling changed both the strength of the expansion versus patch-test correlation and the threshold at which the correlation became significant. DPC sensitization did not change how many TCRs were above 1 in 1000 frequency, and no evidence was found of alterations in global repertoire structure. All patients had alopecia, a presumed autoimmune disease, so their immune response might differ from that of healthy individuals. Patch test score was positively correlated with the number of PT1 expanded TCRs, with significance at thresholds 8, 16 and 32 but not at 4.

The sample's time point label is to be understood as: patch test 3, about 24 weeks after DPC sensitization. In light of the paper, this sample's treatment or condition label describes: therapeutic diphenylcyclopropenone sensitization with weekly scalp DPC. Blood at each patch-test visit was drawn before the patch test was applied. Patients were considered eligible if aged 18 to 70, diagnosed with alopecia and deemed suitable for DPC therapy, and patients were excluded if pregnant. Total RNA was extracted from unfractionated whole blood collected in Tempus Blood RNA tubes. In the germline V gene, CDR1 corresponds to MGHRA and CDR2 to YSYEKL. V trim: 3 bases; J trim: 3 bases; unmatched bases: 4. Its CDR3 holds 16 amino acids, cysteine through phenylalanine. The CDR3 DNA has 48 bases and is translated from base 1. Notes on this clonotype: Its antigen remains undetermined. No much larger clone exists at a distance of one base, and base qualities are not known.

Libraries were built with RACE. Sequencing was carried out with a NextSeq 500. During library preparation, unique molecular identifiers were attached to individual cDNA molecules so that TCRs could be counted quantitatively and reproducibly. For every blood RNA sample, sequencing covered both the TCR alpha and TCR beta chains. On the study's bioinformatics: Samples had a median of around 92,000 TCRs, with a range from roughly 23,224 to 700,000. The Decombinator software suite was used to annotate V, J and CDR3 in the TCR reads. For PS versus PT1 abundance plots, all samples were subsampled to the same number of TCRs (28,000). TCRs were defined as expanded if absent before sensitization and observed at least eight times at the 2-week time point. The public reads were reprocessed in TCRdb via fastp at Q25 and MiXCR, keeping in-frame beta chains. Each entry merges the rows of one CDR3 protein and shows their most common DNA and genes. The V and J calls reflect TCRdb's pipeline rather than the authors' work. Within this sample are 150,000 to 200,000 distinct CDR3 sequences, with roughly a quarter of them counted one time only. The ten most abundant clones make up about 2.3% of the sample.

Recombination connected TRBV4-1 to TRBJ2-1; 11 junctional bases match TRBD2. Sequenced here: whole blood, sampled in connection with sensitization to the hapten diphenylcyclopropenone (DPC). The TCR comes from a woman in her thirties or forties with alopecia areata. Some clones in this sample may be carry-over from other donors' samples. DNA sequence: TGCGCCAGCAGCCACAAGACTAGCGGGAACTACAATGAGCAGTTCTTC. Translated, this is CASSHKTSGNYNEQFF.